The rows below give T cell receptor beta chains drawn from one sample of a study of blood T cells in healthy people across ages. TCRdb reprocessed the 5' RACE reads via MiXCR and lists one record per CDR3 protein. The data hold about 1,500,000 distinct CDR3 sequences, with 42% observed a single time. The sequencing input was blood. The receptors derive from a woman between 18 and 29 years old in good health. CDR3s include the opening cysteine and the closing phenylalanine or tryptophan. Fields, in order: V gene, D gene, clone size, J gene, CDR3 DNA, CDR3 protein. D genes are given only for firm matches. Part of the rows lack a size; the others show once, few, many or a class for expanded clones.

TRBV21-1	-	-	TRBJ2-4	TGTGCCAGCAGCGAGCGGAGCATAGCCAAAAACATTCAGTACTTC	CASSERSIAKNIQYF
TRBV3-1	-	-	TRBJ2-5	TGTGCCAGCAGCCCCGAACTTGGCCCGCAAGAGACCCAGTACTTC	CASSPELGPQETQYF
TRBV20-1	TRBD2	-	TRBJ2-3	TGCAGTGCTGGGGGACTAGCGGTTAGCACAGATACGCAGTATTTT	CSAGGLAVSTDTQYF
TRBV20-1	-	-	TRBJ2-7	TGCAGTGCTAGACCGGCTAGGTTAGCCTACGAGCAGTACTTC	CSARPARLAYEQYF
TRBV4-1	-	-	TRBJ2-1	TGCGCCAGCAGCCAAGATGCAGGGCTAATTGGGGAGCAGTTCTTC	CASSQDAGLIGEQFF
TRBV5-1	-	few	TRBJ1-1	TGCGCCAGCAGCGCCTCCGGGCACACTGAAGCTTTCTTT	CASSASGHTEAFF
TRBV14	-	-	TRBJ1-5	TGTGCCAGCAGCCAACGAGGGGCAAATAGCAATCAGCCCCAGCATTTT	CASSQRGANSNQPQHF
TRBV10-3	-	few	TRBJ1-5	TGTGCCATCAGTCAGGACCGGGGGGATCAGCCCCAGCATTTT	CAISQDRGDQPQHF
TRBV6-6	-	-	TRBJ2-2	TGTGCCAGCAGGCAACCGGGACCTAACACCGGGGAGCTGTTTTTT	CASRQPGPNTGELFF
TRBV28	-	-	TRBJ1-2	TGTGCCAGCAAGGGCCCCTACTATGGCTACACCTTC	CASKGPYYGYTF
TRBV7-3	TRBD2	few	TRBJ2-5	TGTGCCAGCAGCTTAATTGCGGGGGGACCTCAAGAGACCCAGTACTTC	CASSLIAGGPQETQYF
TRBV11-2	-	once	TRBJ1-2	TGTGCCAGCAGCTTCCTCAGGTCGGCTGCTAACTATGGCTACACCTTC	CASSFLRSAANYGYTF
TRBV7-6	-	few	TRBJ2-5	TGTGCCAGCAGCTTAATACTAGCCGAGACCCAGTACTTC	CASSLILAETQYF
TRBV20-1	-	few	TRBJ2-7	TGCAGTGCTAGAGTCCAGGGCTACGAGCAGTACTTC	CSARVQGYEQYF
TRBV7-2	-	-	TRBJ2-7	TGTGCCAGCAGCCGTTGGTACGAGCAGTACTTC	CASSRWYEQYF
TRBV10-3	-	-	TRBJ1-2	TGTGCCATCAGGACGGACAGAAGCTACACCTTC	CAIRTDRSYTF
TRBV7-8	-	-	TRBJ2-5	TGTGCCAGCAGCTTAAGTCGGACATTGCCCCAAGAGACCCAGTACTTC	CASSLSRTLPQETQYF
TRBV4-1	-	-	TRBJ1-1	TGCGCCAGCAGCCAGTACCTCAACACTGAAGCTTTCTTT	CASSQYLNTEAFF
TRBV7-8	-	-	TRBJ1-1	TGTGCCAGCAGCTTAAAGCGGAGCTTGAACACTGAAGCTTTCTTT	CASSLKRSLNTEAFF
TRBV12-3/TRBV12-4	TRBD1	once	TRBJ1-2	TGTGCCAGCAACCGGGGACAGGGCTATGGCTACACCTTC	CASNRGQGYGYTF
TRBV7-2	TRBD2	-	TRBJ2-7	TGTGCCAGCAGCTGGGCTAGCGGGGGGCCCTACGAGCAGTACTTC	CASSWASGGPYEQYF
TRBV11-3	TRBD2	once	TRBJ2-1	TGTGCCAGCAGCTCGGCCGGGACTAGCGGGACCAATGAGCAGTTCTTC	CASSSAGTSGTNEQFF
TRBV3-1	-	-	TRBJ1-2	TGTGCCAGCAGCCAACGAGTTGGGAAGTTTGGCTACACCTTC	CASSQRVGKFGYTF
TRBV30	TRBD1	-	TRBJ2-7	TGTGCCTGGACTACAGGGGGTTACGAGCAGTACTTC	CAWTTGGYEQYF
TRBV5-1	-	few	TRBJ1-2	TGCGCCAGCAGCTTGGGGAACCAAAGAGGGAAAGAACATGGCTACACCTTC	CASSLGNQRGKEHGYTF
TRBV5-1	-	once	TRBJ1-1	TGCGCCAGCAGCTCCGGGGCTCAGGCGAGCACTGAAGCTTTCTTT	CASSSGAQASTEAFF
TRBV20-1	-	many	TRBJ2-7	TGCAGTGCTTCCGGGCAGGGACCCTACGAGCAGTACTTC	CSASGQGPYEQYF
TRBV4-1	-	-	TRBJ2-3	TGCGCCAGCAGCCAAGAGATAGCCCCAAGCACAGATACGCAGTATTTT	CASSQEIAPSTDTQYF
TRBV20-1	-	-	TRBJ1-1	TGCAGTGCTCCCCCGGGGACGGGGAACACTGAAGCTTTCTTT	CSAPPGTGNTEAFF
TRBV2	-	few	TRBJ2-1	TGTGCCAGCAGTGAACGGAGAAGCTCCTACAATGAGCAGTTCTTC	CASSERRSSYNEQFF
TRBV11-2	TRBD1	-	TRBJ2-3	TGTGCCAGCAGCTCGTGGACAGGAACCACAGATACGCAGTATTTT	CASSSWTGTTDTQYF
TRBV12-3/TRBV12-4	-	-	TRBJ2-7	TGTGCCAGTAACCACAACCGATCCGGGGACCCCTACGAGCAGTACTTC	CASNHNRSGDPYEQYF
TRBV10-3	-	few	TRBJ1-5	TGTGCCATCAGTGAGGTCCTTAGGGACAATCAGCCCCAGCATTTT	CAISEVLRDNQPQHF
TRBV7-9	TRBD1	once	TRBJ1-2	TGTGCCAGCAGCCCGGGACAGGTTTTTGGCTACACCTTC	CASSPGQVFGYTF
TRBV3-1	TRBD2	-	TRBJ2-1	TGTGCCAGCACTAAAGAGGGACTAGTCAATGAGCAGTTCTTC	CASTKEGLVNEQFF
TRBV5-6	TRBD1	-	TRBJ1-5	TGTGCCAGCAGCCTCAGGGGGCAGAATCAGCCCCAGCATTTT	CASSLRGQNQPQHF
TRBV12-3/TRBV12-4	-	-	TRBJ2-7	TGTGCCAGCAGTTTAGCGCGGAAAGTCGCCGAGAAGTACTTC	CASSLARKVAEKYF
TRBV7-8	-	-	TRBJ1-1	TGTGCCAGCAGCCAAGGCGGACAGTCAAGAAAGGCTTTCTTT	CASSQGGQSRKAFF
TRBV29-1	-	many	TRBJ1-2	TGCAGCGTTGTACAGGACTATGGCTACACCTTC	CSVVQDYGYTF
TRBV29-1	TRBD2	few	TRBJ2-5	TGCAGCGTTTCCAAGACTAGCGGGAGAATTGAGACCCAGTACTTC	CSVSKTSGRIETQYF
TRBV7-9	-	-	TRBJ2-3	TGTGCCAGTGAGATGGGGAGCGGGTCGGCAGATACGCAGTATTTT	CASEMGSGSADTQYF
TRBV4-1	-	few	TRBJ2-5	TGCGCCAGCAGCCAAGAATCTGCGGGACGGATACAAGAGACCCAGTACTTC	CASSQESAGRIQETQYF
TRBV7-9	TRBD1	-	TRBJ1-1	TGTGCCAGCAGCTTAGTCGTAGGGGGCCAGTCTGAAGCTTTCTTT	CASSLVVGGQSEAFF
TRBV5-1	-	-	TRBJ2-5	TGCGCCAGCAGCCGGACCGGCTCGGGGCGCTCCTACAATGAGCAGTACTTC	CASSRTGSGRSYNEQYF
TRBV6-2/TRBV6-3	TRBD2	-	TRBJ2-1	TGTGCCAGCAGCACGACTAGCGGGCGATCCTACAATGAGCAGTTCTTC	CASSTTSGRSYNEQFF
TRBV20-1	TRBD2	-	TRBJ2-1	TGCAGTGCTGCTCTGACTAGCGCAGAGACCCAGTTCTTC	CSAALTSAETQFF